The 18 T cell receptor beta chains listed next were all sequenced from one sample in a study of T-cell memory formation after mild COVID-19. TCRdb called the 5' RACE reads again in MiXCR, with one record for every CDR3 protein. The table includes 300,000 to 400,000 distinct CDR3 sequences, around 21% detected once. The sequenced sample was PBMCs or a T cell subset sorted from them (not recorded which). The receptors shown here come from an adult woman who had mild COVID-19 (a few samples of this study predate the infection). Cell type and time point are not known.

The rearrangement links TRBV5-1 to TRBJ1-2; D perhaps matches TRBD1 (6 bases). Germline V gene data show CDR1 as SGHRS and CDR2 as YFSETQ. This CDR3 has 13 residues. V dropped 3 bases and J dropped 4 bases, with 10 bases sitting between them. The CDR3 DNA sequence: TGCGCCAGCAGCTCTGGACAGCCCTATGGCTACACCTTC. Encoded protein: CASSSGQPYGYTF.

The chain employs TRBV20-1 and TRBJ2-5; 7 nucleotides align to TRBD1. Germline CDR1 reads DFQATT; CDR2 reads SNEGSKA (reference sequence). CDR3 size: 15 residues. J lost 7 bases, V lost 6 bases, and 17 bases had no gene match. Here the CDR3 DNA reads TGCAGTGCCGGAGAAGGACAGGCTCAATTCGCGACCCAGTACTTC. It codes for CSAGEGQAQFATQYF.

The J gene is TRBJ2-2, the V gene TRBV6-5; 11 nucleotides line up with TRBD2. The CDR3 is 16 amino acids. V lost 5 bases, J lost 4 bases, and 6 bases stayed unmatched. Per germline, CDR1 MNHEY and CDR2 SVGAGI. The chain's CDR3 is CASSPGLAGVTGELFF. DNA of the CDR3: TGTGCCAGCAGTCCCGGACTAGCGGGTGTCACCGGGGAGCTGTTTTTT.

The sample holds a few counts of this clonotype. The chain is built from TRBV4-1 and TRBJ2-3; the D gene is possibly TRBD2 (6 bases). V was shortened by 0 bases and J by 3 bases, with 16 bases between the two germline ends. Germline lookup yields CDR1 MGHRA and CDR2 YSYEKL. This CDR3 has 17 residues. The chain's CDR3 is CASSQERTLGGTDTQYF. The CDR3 region has the DNA TGCGCCAGCAGCCAAGAACGTACCCTCGGGGGAACAGATACGCAGTATTTT.

The table lists this clonotype with a few counts. The chain joins TRBV4-2 to TRBJ2-3; D remains unclear. Trimming left V 0 bases short and J 4 bases short, with 8 bases between. The CDR3 loop spans 14 amino acids. Germline CDR1 and CDR2: LGHNA and YNFKEQ. CDR3 sequence: CASSQDAVADTQYF. The CDR3 DNA sequence: TGTGCCAGCAGCCAAGATGCTGTTGCAGATACGCAGTATTTT.

This clonotype was observed a few times. The CDR3 reads CASSFSGDEQFF. CDR3 DNA sequence: TGTGCCAGCAGCTTTTCAGGAGATGAGCAGTTCTTC. The J gene is TRBJ2-1, the V gene TRBV7-9; no clear D. The CDR3 totals 12 residues. Germline V CDR1 and CDR2: SEHNR, FQNEAQ (reference sequence). The V end was cut by 3 bases, the J end by 8 bases, with 8 bases between.

This clonotype appeared a few times. The rearrangement uses TRBV2 and TRBJ1-4, with 9 bases that match TRBD1. V trimming: 6 bases; J trimming: 8 bases; junction bases outside the gene matches: 7. This CDR3 spans 14 amino acids. The V gene's germline CDR1 is SNHLY and CDR2 FYNNEI. CDR3 sequence reads: CASRDRGVKEKLFF. The CDR3 DNA reads as TGTGCCAGCAGAGACAGGGGGGTTAAAGAAAAACTGTTTTTT.

The chain is built from TRBV6-5 and TRBJ1-2; 7 positions agree with TRBD1. CDR3 size: 16 residues. CDR1 and CDR2 from the germline V gene are MNHEY and SVGAGI. Trimming removed 0 bases from V and 8 bases from J; junction bases left unmatched: 12. DNA of the CDR3: TGTGCCAGCAGTTACTCGAGTAAGGGGACAGTCGAGGGCTACACCTTC. It encodes CASSYSSKGTVEGYTF.

The chain carries TRBV15 and TRBJ1-2; D ambiguous. Germline lookup yields CDR1 LNHNV and CDR2 YYDKDF (reference sequence). The CDR3 is made up of 13 amino acids. The V gene lost 0 bases and the J gene lost 4 bases, with 6 bases spanning the gap. CDR3 amino acids: CATSRDRSYGYTF. The CDR3 DNA sequence: TGTGCCACCAGCAGAGATCGCAGCTATGGCTACACCTTC.

The chain joins TRBV20-1 to TRBJ2-3, with D uncertain. Looked up from germline, CDR1 is DFQATT and CDR2 is SNEGSKA (reference sequence). The CDR3 is 13 residues long. CDR3 DNA: TGCAGCCGCCGCGGCACCGAAGCAGATACGCAGTATTTT. Translated: CSRRGTEADTQYF.

This rearrangement joins TRBV14 to TRBJ2-5; the D gene could be TRBD1 or TRBD2 (5 bases each). Between the trimmed V and J ends, which lost 1 base and 0 bases, there was a span of 6 bases. CDR1 and CDR2 from the germline V gene are SGHDN and FVKESK. The CDR3 loop spans 14 amino acids. CDR3 sequence (DNA): TGTGCCAGCAGCCAAGGAGGGGACCAAGAGACCCAGTACTTC. Its protein is CASSQGGDQETQYF. The entire variable domain, with the rest obtained from reference TRBV14 and TRBJ2-5, is as follows: EAGVTQFPSHSVIEKGQTVTLRCDPISGHDNLYWYRRVMGKEIKFLLHFVKESKQDESGMPNNRFLAERTGGTYSTLKVQPAELEDSGVYFCASSQGGDQETQYFGPGTRLLVL.

V and J are TRBV30 and TRBJ1-6; 8 bases line up with TRBD1. Trimming cost V 1 base and J 10 bases; bases outside gene matches: 6. This CDR3 has 14 residues. Germline V gene sequence: CDR1 GTSNPN, CDR2 SVGIG (reference sequence). The CDR3 nucleotides read TGTGCCTGGAGTGCAGAGACAGGGGTCTCACCCCTCCACTTT. It codes for CAWSAETGVSPLHF.

Only a few counts were recorded for this clonotype. This chain connects TRBV30 to TRBJ2-7; D unclear. Germline V lookup: CDR1 GTSNPN, CDR2 SVGIG (reference sequence). The CDR3 totals 11 residues. V shed 0 bases and J shed 4 bases, with 4 bases lying between them. This chain's CDR3 is CAWSVRYEQYF. DNA of the CDR3: TGTGCCTGGAGTGTACGGTACGAGCAGTACTTC.

The J gene is TRBJ1-2, the V gene TRBV7-9; TRBD1 is a possible D gene (6 bases). This CDR3 spans 15 amino acids. Germline CDR1 reads SEHNR; CDR2 reads FQNEAQ (reference sequence). The V and J ends lost 5 bases and 4 bases respectively, with 17 bases between them. The CDR3 nucleotides read TGTGCCAGCAGCCCGTTAGGGAGCAGGGGCTATGGCTACACCTTC. Its translation: CASSPLGSRGYGYTF.

A few counts support this clonotype. This chain connects TRBV7-2 to TRBJ2-1, with 9 bases lining up with TRBD2. V gave up 3 bases and J gave up 4 bases; unmatched junction bases: 4. CDR1 and CDR2 from the germline V gene are SGHTA and FQGNSA. The CDR3 consists of 15 residues. The CDR3 loop is CASSFSSGVYNEQFF. CDR3 nucleotide sequence: TGTGCCAGCAGCTTCTCTAGCGGGGTATACAATGAGCAGTTCTTC.

This clonotype showed up just a few times. The J gene is TRBJ2-1, the V gene TRBV7-9; D is undetermined. Per germline, CDR1 SEHNR and CDR2 FQNEAQ (reference sequence). Trimming removed 3 bases from V and 0 bases from J, with 6 bases in between. CDR3 size: 14 residues. CDR3 nucleotides: TGTGCCAGCAGCTTCAGTCTCTCCTACAATGAGCAGTTCTTC. Protein: CASSFSLSYNEQFF.

This chain connects TRBV2 to TRBJ2-5, with 8 bases identical to TRBD1. Germline loops: CDR1 SNHLY, CDR2 FYNNEI. The CDR3 has 15 amino acids. V lost 3 bases and J lost 3; bases outside the gene matches: 6. CDR3 sequence (DNA): TGTGCCAGCAGTGATCAAGGGACAGGAAAAGAGACCCAGTACTTC. This gives the protein CASSDQGTGKETQYF. The full variable domain, in which reference TRBV2 and TRBJ2-5 provide the parts outside the CDR3, is EPEVTQTPSHQVTQMGQEVILRCVPISNHLYFYWYRQILGQKVEFLVSFYNNEISEKSEIFDDQFSVERPDGSNFTLKIRSTKLEDSAMYFCASSDQGTGKETQYFGPGTRLLVL.

The gene calls are TRBV7-9 and TRBJ2-7; 14 bases line up with TRBD2. CDR3 length: 18 residues. The junction had 14 bases not matched to a gene; V was cut back by 6 bases and J by 4 bases. CDR1 is SEHNR, CDR2 FQNEAQ, per germline (reference sequence). The CDR3 coding sequence is TGTGCCAGCAGATCACTCCGCTCGACTAGCGGGGGGGCGTACGAGCAGTACTTC. Translating gives CASRSLRSTSGGAYEQYF. Filled out from reference TRBV7-9 and TRBJ2-7, the complete variable domain reads DTGVSQNPRHKITKRGQNVTFRCDPISEHNRLYWYRQTLGQGPEFLTYFQNEAQLEKSRLLSDRFSAERPKGSFSTLEIQRTEQGDSAMYLCASRSLRSTSGGAYEQYFGPGTRLTVT.